Each of the 8 T cell receptor beta chains below was sequenced from the same sample in a study of spatial heterogeneity in lung cancer. In TCRdb, the 5' RACE reads were re-called with MiXCR into one record per CDR3 protein. The sample lists some 16,000 distinct CDR3 sequences, approximately 7% occurring once. For these receptors, no antigen is known. Study-wide findings and caveats: It was found that expanded intratumoral alpha and beta TCR counts tracked tumor mutation counts.

Time point here: sample taken at primary tumor resection. The specimen comprised lung tumor tissue, sampled at surgery. The receptors were sampled from a female donor with early-stage non-small cell lung cancer.

Concerning this clonotype: As an off-target read in a library built for alpha chains, this beta chain has a frequency of little significance. This sequence joins TRBV5-1 and TRBJ2-1; the D gene is possibly TRBD2 (5 bases). CDR1 is SGHRS and CDR2 is YFSETQ in the germline V gene. This CDR3 is built from 12 residues. V was clipped by 0 bases and J by 9 bases, with 7 bases between them. CDR3 sequence reads: CASSLEEAEQFF. CDR3 nucleotide sequence: TGCGCCAGCAGCTTGGAGGAGGCTGAGCAGTTCTTC.

By proportion, this clonotype is medium-sized. The library was built for alpha chains, so this beta chain is an off-target read and its size means little. The CDR3, as DNA: TGTGCCAGCAGCTTGATAGCGGGGTACAATGAGCAGTTCTTC. Translating gives CASSLIAGYNEQFF. The rearrangement links TRBV7-3 to TRBJ2-1; TRBD2 matches at 8 bases. Germline CDR1 is SGHTA and CDR2 is FQGTGA. CDR3 length: 14 amino acids. Trimming cost V 3 bases and J 4 bases; bases outside gene matches: 2.

By its share, this clonotype is medium-sized (0.01 to 0.1%). Since the library was made to target alpha chains, this beta chain is a stray read and its abundance is not meaningful. The chain employs TRBV6-6 and TRBJ1-1, with D possibly TRBD1 on 5 matching bases. The CDR3 is made up of 14 amino acids. V was shortened by 6 bases and J by 7 bases, with 18 bases between the two germline ends. Germline loops: CDR1 MNHNY, CDR2 SVGAGI (reference sequence). The CDR3 nucleotides are TGTGCCAGCAGCCCCCCTCTGGGGCAGGGTGAAGCTTTCTTT. Its translation is CASSPPLGQGEAFF.

This clonotype was seen a few times. This beta chain came through as a stray read in a library set up for alpha chains, and its size says little. The V gene is TRBV20-1, the J gene TRBJ1-5; no clear D gene. The CDR3 has 15 amino acids. Germline V gene data show CDR1 as DFQATT and CDR2 as SNEGSKA (reference sequence). V was trimmed by 0 bases and J by 0 bases, leaving 9 bases between them. As DNA, the CDR3 is TGCAGTGCTAGAGATAGGAGATATAGCAATCAGCCCCAGCATTTT. Translated: CSARDRRYSNQPQHF.

As concerns this clonotype: A much larger clonotype is one base distant, so this may be a read error. Little can be read into the size of this beta chain, an off-target read in a library designed for alpha chains. V and J are TRBV4-1 and TRBJ2-1; 7 nucleotides line up with TRBD2. This CDR3 comprises 16 residues. V was clipped by 5 bases and J by 0 bases; unmatched bases: 7. CDR1 and CDR2 from the germline V gene are MGHRA and YSYEKL. The CDR3 spells CASSTVAGPSYNEQFF. CDR3 bases: TGCGCCAGCAGCACAGTAGCGGGTCCCTCCTACAATGAGCAGTTCTTC.

In this sample, this clonotype is medium-sized. A library made for alpha chains picked up this beta chain off target, so its size means little. This chain connects TRBV2 to TRBJ1-1, with TRBD1 as a possible D gene (5 bases). The V end lost 3 bases, the J end lost 5 bases, and 10 bases lay between the germline ends. CDR1 and CDR2 (germline): SNHLY, FYNNEI. CDR3 length equals 13 residues. CDR3 in amino acids: CASSDRGGTEAFF. In nucleotides, the CDR3 is TGTGCCAGCAGTGACCGTGGGGGGACTGAAGCTTTCTTT.

The table lists this clonotype with many counts. This beta chain was picked up by a library intended for alpha chains and is off target, so its count carries little meaning. The CDR3 region is CASSRPGGGGAKNIQYF. CDR3 in DNA: TGTGCCAGCAGCCGGCCGGGTGGTGGAGGCGCAAAAAACATTCAGTACTTC. The chain employs TRBV7-9 and TRBJ2-4, with a tentative D call TRBD2 (5 bases). The CDR3 spans 17 residues. Trimming took off 5 bases at V and 4 bases at J, with 21 bases between the two ends. The germline V gene has CDR1 SEHNR and CDR2 FQNEAQ (reference sequence).

This clonotype was seen many times. The size of this beta chain means little, since it is a stray read in a library made for alpha chains. The rearrangement links TRBV9 to TRBJ2-7; D tentatively reads TRBD1 or TRBD2 (5 bases each). Germline V gene sequence: CDR1 SGDLS, CDR2 YYNGEE. This CDR3 region has 14 residues. Trimming stripped 4 bases from V and 7 bases from J, with 18 bases between. The CDR3: CASSLPGDRGEQYF. DNA of the CDR3: TGTGCCAGCAGCCTCCCCGGGGACCGCGGGGAGCAGTACTTC.